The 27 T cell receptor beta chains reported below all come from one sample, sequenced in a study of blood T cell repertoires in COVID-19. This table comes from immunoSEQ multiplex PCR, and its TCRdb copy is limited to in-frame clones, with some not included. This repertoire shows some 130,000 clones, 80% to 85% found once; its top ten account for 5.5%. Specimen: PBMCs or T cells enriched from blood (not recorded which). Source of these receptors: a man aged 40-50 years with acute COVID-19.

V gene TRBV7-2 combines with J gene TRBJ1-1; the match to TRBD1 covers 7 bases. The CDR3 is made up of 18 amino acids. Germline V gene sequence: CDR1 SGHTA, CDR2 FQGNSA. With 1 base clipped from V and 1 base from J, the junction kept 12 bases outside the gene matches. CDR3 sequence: CASSLGGRGLVPNTEAFF. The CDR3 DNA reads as TGTGCCAGCAGCTTAGGAGGCAGGGGGTTGGTACCGAACACTGAAGCTTTCTTT.

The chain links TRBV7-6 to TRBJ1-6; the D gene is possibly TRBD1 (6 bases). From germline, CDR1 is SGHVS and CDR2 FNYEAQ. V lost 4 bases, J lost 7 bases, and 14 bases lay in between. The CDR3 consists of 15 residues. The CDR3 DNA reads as TGTGCCAGCAGCTCCGGACAGCCTCCAAATTCACCCCTCCACTTT. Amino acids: CASSSGQPPNSPLHF.

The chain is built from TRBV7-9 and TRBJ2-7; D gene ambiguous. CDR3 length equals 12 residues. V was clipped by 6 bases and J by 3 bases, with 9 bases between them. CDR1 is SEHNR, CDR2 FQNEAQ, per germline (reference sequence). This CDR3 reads CASSPDIYEQYF. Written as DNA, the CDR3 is TGTGCCAGCAGTCCCGACATCTACGAGCAGTACTTC. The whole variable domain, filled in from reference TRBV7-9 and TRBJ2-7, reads DTGVSQNPRHKITKRGQNVTFRCDPISEHNRLYWYRQTLGQGPEFLTYFQNEAQLEKSRLLSDRFSAERPKGSFSTLEIQRTEQGDSAMYLCASSPDIYEQYFGPGTRLTVT.

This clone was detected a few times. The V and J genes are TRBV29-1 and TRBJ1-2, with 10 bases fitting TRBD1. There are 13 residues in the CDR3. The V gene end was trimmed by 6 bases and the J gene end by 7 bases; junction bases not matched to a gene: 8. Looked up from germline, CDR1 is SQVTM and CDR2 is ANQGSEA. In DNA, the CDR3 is TGCAGCGTGCCGGGACAGGGGTTCGGTGGCTACACCTTC. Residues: CSVPGQGFGGYTF.

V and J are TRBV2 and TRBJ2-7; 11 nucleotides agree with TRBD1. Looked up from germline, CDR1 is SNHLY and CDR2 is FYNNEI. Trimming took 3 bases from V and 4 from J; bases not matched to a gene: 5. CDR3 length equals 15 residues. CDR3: CASSEGQGVGYEQYF. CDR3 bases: TGTGCCAGCAGTGAGGGACAGGGGGTAGGGTACGAGCAGTACTTC. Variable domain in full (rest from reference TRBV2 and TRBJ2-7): EPEVTQTPSHQVTQMGQEVILRCVPISNHLYFYWYRQILGQKVEFLVSFYNNEISEKSEIFDDQFSVERPDGSNFTLKIRSTKLEDSAMYFCASSEGQGVGYEQYFGPGTRLTVT.

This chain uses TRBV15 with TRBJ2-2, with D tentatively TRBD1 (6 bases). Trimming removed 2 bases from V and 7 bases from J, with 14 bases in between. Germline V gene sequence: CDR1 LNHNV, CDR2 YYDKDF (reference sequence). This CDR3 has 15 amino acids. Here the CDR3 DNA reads TGTGCCACCAGCAGATTTCAACAGGGTGGCGGGGAGCTGTTTTTT. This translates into CATSRFQQGGGELFF.

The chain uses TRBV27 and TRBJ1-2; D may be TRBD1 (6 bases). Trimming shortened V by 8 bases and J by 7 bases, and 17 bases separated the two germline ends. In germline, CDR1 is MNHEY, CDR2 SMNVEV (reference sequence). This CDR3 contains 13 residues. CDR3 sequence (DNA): TGTGCCAGCCGACGGACAGCCGGAATTGGCTACACCTTC. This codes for CASRRTAGIGYTF.

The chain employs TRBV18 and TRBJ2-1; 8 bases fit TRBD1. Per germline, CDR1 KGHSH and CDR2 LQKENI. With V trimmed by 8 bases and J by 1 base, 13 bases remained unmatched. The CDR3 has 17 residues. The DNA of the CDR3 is TGTGCCAGCGCGAGAGCAAACCGGGACAGGTCCTACAATGAGCAGTTCTTC. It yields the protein CASARANRDRSYNEQFF.

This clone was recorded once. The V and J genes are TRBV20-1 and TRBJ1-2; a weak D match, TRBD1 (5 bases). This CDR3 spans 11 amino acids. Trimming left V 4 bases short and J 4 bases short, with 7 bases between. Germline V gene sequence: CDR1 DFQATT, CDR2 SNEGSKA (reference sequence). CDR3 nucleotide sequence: TGCAGTGCTATCAGGGTCTATGGCTACACCTTC. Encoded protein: CSAIRVYGYTF.

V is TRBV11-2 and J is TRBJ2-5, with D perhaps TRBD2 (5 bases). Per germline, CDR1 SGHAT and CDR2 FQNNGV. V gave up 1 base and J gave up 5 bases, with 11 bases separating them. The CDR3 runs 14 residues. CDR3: CASSLVASMETQYF. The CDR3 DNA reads TGTGCCAGCAGCTTAGTGGCTAGCATGGAGACCCAGTACTTC.

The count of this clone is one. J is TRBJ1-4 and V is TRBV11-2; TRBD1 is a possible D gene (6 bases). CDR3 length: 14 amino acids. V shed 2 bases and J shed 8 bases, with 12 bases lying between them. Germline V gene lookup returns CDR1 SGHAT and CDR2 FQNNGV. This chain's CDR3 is CASSLLGGREKLFF. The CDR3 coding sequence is TGTGCCAGCAGCTTATTGGGGGGGCGGGAAAAACTGTTTTTT.

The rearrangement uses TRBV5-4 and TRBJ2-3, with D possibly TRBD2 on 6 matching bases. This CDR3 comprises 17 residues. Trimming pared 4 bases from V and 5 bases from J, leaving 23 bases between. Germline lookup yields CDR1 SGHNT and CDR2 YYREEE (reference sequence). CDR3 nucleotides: TGTGCCAGCAGCCCCGAATCTTGGAGGGAAAGGGGAGATACGCAGTATTTT. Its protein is CASSPESWRERGDTQYF.

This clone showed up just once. The CDR3 region has the DNA TGTGCCAGCAGCTTGCGGGGGACGAGCTCCTACGAGCAGTACTTC. Translation: CASSLRGTSSYEQYF. The chain combines TRBV5-5 with TRBJ2-7; D is perhaps TRBD2 (6 bases). The V end lost 1 base, the J end lost 0 bases, and 11 bases lay between the germline ends. The CDR3 contains 15 residues. Germline values: CDR1 SGHKS, CDR2 YYEKEE (reference sequence).

The CDR3 bases are TGTGCCAGCAGGACGGGCCCTAGCGGGCGCGGCTACACCTTC. Protein sequence: CASRTGPSGRGYTF. The gene calls are TRBV2 and TRBJ1-2, with D hard to call. The CDR3 has 14 residues. V lost 6 bases and J 8 bases, leaving 19 bases between the germline ends. The germline gives CDR1 SNHLY, CDR2 FYNNEI.

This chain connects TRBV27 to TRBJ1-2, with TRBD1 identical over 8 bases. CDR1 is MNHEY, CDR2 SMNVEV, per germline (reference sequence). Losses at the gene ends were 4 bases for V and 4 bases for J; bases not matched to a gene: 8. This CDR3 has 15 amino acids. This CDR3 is CASSSRTGPLYGYTF. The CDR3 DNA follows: TGTGCCAGCAGTTCCCGGACAGGGCCGCTCTATGGCTACACCTTC.

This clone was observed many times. The CDR3 sequence is CASSPLGRGGGYTF. The CDR3 DNA follows: TGTGCCAGCAGCCCATTGGGGAGGGGAGGTGGCTACACCTTC. The chain has TRBV7-2 and TRBJ1-2; tentative D call: TRBD1 (5 bases). V was pared by 5 bases and J by 7 bases, with 17 bases between. Germline assignment: CDR1 SGHTA and CDR2 FQGNSA. The CDR3 length is 14 residues.

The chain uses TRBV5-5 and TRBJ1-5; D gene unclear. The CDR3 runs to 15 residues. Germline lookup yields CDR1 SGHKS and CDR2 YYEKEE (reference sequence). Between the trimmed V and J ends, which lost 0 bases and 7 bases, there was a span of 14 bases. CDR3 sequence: CASSLDSGFIQPQHF. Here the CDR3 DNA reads TGTGCCAGCAGCTTGGACAGTGGGTTTATCCAGCCCCAGCATTTT.

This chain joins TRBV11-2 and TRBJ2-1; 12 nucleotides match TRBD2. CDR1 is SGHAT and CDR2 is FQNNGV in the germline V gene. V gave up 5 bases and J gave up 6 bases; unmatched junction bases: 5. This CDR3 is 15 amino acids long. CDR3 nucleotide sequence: TGTGCCAGCAGCCCAGCGGGACTAGCGGGCAATGAGCAGTTCTTC. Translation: CASSPAGLAGNEQFF.

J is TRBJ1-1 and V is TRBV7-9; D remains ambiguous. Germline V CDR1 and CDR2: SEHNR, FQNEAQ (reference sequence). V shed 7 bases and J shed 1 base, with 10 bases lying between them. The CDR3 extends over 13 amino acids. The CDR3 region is CASKEGGNTEAFF. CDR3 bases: TGTGCCAGCAAGGAGGGCGGGAACACTGAAGCTTTCTTT.

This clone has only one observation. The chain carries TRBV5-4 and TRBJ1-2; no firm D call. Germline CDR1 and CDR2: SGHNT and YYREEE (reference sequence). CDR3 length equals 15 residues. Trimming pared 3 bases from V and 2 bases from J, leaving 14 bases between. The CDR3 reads CASSSPHDINYGYTF. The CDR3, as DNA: TGTGCCAGCAGCTCCCCCCATGACATCAACTATGGCTACACCTTC.

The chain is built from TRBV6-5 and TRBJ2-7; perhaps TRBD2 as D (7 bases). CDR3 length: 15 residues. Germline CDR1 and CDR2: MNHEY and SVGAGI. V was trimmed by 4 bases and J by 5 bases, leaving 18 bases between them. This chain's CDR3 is CASSLGAGEGNEQYF. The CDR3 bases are TGTGCCAGCAGTTTGGGTGCAGGGGAGGGGAACGAGCAGTACTTC.

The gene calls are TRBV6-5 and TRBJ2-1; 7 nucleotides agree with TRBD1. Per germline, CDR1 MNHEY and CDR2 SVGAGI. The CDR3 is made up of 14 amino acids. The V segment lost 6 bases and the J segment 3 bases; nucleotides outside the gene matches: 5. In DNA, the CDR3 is TGTGCCAGCAGCCAAGACAGGGACTACAATGAGCAGTTCTTC. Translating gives CASSQDRDYNEQFF.

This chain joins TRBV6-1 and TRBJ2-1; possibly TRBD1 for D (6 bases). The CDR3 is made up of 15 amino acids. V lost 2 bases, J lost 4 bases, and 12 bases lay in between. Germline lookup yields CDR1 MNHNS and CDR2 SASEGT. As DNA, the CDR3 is TGTGCCAGCAGTGAAAGGGCTAGGGGGTACAATGAGCAGTTCTTC. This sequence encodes CASSERARGYNEQFF.

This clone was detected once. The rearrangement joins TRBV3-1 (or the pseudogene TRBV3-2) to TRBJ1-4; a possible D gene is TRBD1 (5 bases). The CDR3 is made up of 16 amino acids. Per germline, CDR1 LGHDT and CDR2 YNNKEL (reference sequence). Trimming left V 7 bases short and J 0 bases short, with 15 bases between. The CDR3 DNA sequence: TGTGCCAGCACCCCCACAGCAGGGCCAACTAATGAAAAACTGTTTTTT. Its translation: CASTPTAGPTNEKLFF.

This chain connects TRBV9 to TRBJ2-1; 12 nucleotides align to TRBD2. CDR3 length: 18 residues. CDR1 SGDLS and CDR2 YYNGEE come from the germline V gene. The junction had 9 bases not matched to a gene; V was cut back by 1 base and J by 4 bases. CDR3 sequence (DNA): TGTGCCAGCAGCGTACGGACTAGCGGGAAGGGGGCTTACAATGAGCAGTTCTTC. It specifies CASSVRTSGKGAYNEQFF. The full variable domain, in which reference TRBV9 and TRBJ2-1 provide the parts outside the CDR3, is DSGVTQTPKHLITATGQRVTLRCSPRSGDLSVYWYQQSLDQGLQFLIQYYNGEERAKGNILERFSAQQFPDLHSELNLSSLELGDSALYFCASSVRTSGKGAYNEQFFGPGTRLTVL.

The CDR3 is CASSWTSGQKYGYTF. Written as DNA, the CDR3 is TGTGCCAGCAGCTGGACGTCGGGACAGAAATATGGCTACACCTTC. The gene calls are TRBV11-2 and TRBJ1-2; 7 bases map to TRBD1. Germline V CDR1 and CDR2: SGHAT, FQNNGV. This CDR3 has 15 residues. After removal of 4 bases from V and 5 bases from J, the junction contained 10 bases not matched to a gene.

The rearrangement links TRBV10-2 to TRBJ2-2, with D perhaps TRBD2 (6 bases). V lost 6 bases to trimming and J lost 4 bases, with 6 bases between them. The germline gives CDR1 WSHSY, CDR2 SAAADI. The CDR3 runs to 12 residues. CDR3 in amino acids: CASRGGTGELFF. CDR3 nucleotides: TGCGCCAGCAGGGGGGGCACCGGGGAGCTGTTTTTT.